A single sample gave rise to the 30 T cell receptor beta chains below, sequenced in a study of T cells in Graves' hyperthyroidism and ophthalmopathy. Template material for amplifying TCR beta CDR3 regions consisted of RNA transcripts. An initial round of RT-PCR targeting the TCR CDR3 relied on the HTBI primer set. TCRdb re-analysed the multiplex PCR reads in MiXCR, keeping a single row per CDR3 protein. The table has roughly 840,000 distinct CDR3 sequences, 35% to 45% seen once; the top ten hold more than 7%. Material: blood. The receptors here all came from a man aged 18 to 29 with Graves' hyperthyroidism.

The rearrangement joins TRBV7-9 to TRBJ1-1; 7 positions match TRBD1. CDR1 is SEHNR and CDR2 is FQNEAQ in the germline V gene (reference sequence). Unmatched junction bases numbered 5, after V lost 5 bases and J lost 5 bases. The CDR3 sequence is 13 residues long. DNA of the CDR3: TGTGCCAGCAGCAAGACAGGGATAACTGAAGCTTTCTTT. Translating gives CASSKTGITEAFF.

V gene TRBV29-1 combines with J gene TRBJ2-5; D is unresolved. CDR3 length equals 11 residues. V was pared by 7 bases and J by 4 bases, with 10 bases between. In germline, CDR1 is SQVTM, CDR2 ANQGSEA. The CDR3 DNA reads TGCAGCGGAAGGAGAACAGAGACCCAGTACTTC. Its translation is CSGRRTETQYF.

The chain combines TRBV14 with TRBJ2-7, with D unclear. Germline CDR1 and CDR2: SGHDN and FVKESK. V was shortened by 2 bases and J by 6 bases, with 17 bases between the two germline ends. This CDR3 region has 15 residues. The CDR3 spells CASSQHETIATEQYF. CDR3 bases: TGTGCCAGCAGCCAACATGAAACGATCGCCACCGAGCAGTACTTC.

The chain recombines TRBV2 with TRBJ2-5; D might be TRBD1 or TRBD2, each matching 7 bases. Trimming left V 5 bases short and J 2 bases short, with 18 bases between. The CDR3 covers 16 residues. The germline gives CDR1 SNHLY, CDR2 FYNNEI. The CDR3: CASSSQGREWQETQYF. The CDR3 region has the DNA TGTGCCAGCAGTTCACAGGGGAGGGAGTGGCAAGAGACCCAGTACTTC.

The gene calls are TRBV12-3 or TRBV12-4 and TRBJ1-6; 11 bases are a match to TRBD1. Unmatched junction bases numbered 3, after V lost 1 base and J lost 7 bases. The CDR3 extends over 16 amino acids. CDR3 nucleotide sequence: TGTGCCAGCAGTTTAGGGACAGGGGGCGTCAATTCACCCCTCCACTTT. It codes for CASSLGTGGVNSPLHF.

This clonotype was detected ten times or more. The rearrangement uses TRBV29-1 and TRBJ1-2; D unresolved. In germline, CDR1 is SQVTM, CDR2 ANQGSEA. Trimming left V 4 bases short and J 7 bases short, with 4 bases between. This CDR3 spans 9 amino acids. CDR3 sequence reads: CSVGSGYTF. The CDR3 DNA sequence: TGCAGCGTTGGTAGTGGCTACACCTTC.

Comment on this clonotype: At one end, the junction sequence differs from germline, possibly due to a read error. V usage is TRBV4-1 and J usage is TRBJ1-1; unclear D gene. Germline CDR1 and CDR2: MGHRA and YSYEKL. The CDR3 totals 14 residues. Here the CDR3 DNA reads TGTGCCAGCAGCCAAGATCTAAAAGGAGAGTCAGCTTTCTTT. The encoded protein is CASSQDLKGESAFF.

The chain has TRBV9 and TRBJ2-7; tentatively, D is TRBD1 (5 bases). Germline CDR1 reads SGDLS; CDR2 reads YYNGEE. CDR3 length equals 12 residues. V lost 7 bases, J lost 2 bases, and 10 bases lay in between. CDR3 nucleotides: TGTGCCAGCGCCAGGACAACCTACGAGCAGTACTTC. Protein: CASARTTYEQYF. The whole variable domain, remainder taken from reference TRBV9 and TRBJ2-7, is DSGVTQTPKHLITATGQRVTLRCSPRSGDLSVYWYQQSLDQGLQFLIQYYNGEERAKGNILERFSAQQFPDLHSELNLSSLELGDSALYFCASARTTYEQYFGPGTRLTVT.

In this sample, this clonotype turned up a few times. The chain joins TRBV11-2 to TRBJ1-1; D call uncertain. CDR3 length: 14 residues. Trimming stripped 8 bases from V and 1 base from J, with 14 bases between. Germline V gene sequence: CDR1 SGHAT, CDR2 FQNNGV. The CDR3 protein is CASFGGFGNTEAFF. The CDR3, as DNA: TGTGCCAGCTTCGGCGGGTTCGGGAACACTGAAGCTTTCTTT.

This clonotype was detected ten times or more. The genes are TRBV7-3 and TRBJ1-1; D uncertain. Germline V gives CDR1 SGHTA, CDR2 FQGTGA. The CDR3 covers 13 residues. With 3 bases removed from V and 3 bases from J, the gap between germline ends came to 8 bases. CDR3: CASSFSLYTEAFF. The CDR3 region has the DNA TGTGCCAGCAGCTTTTCTCTTTACACTGAAGCTTTCTTT.

The chain couples TRBV4-1 to TRBJ2-7; D not certain. Trimming left V 4 bases short and J 7 bases short, with 17 bases between. The CDR3 has 14 residues. Germline loops: CDR1 MGHRA, CDR2 YSYEKL. In DNA, the CDR3 is TGCGCCAGCAGCCTCCCGGGTGGGTTCCAAGAGCAGTACTTC. It specifies CASSLPGGFQEQYF.

This clonotype came up a few times. This rearrangement joins TRBV7-3 to TRBJ2-7; 8 bases are shared with TRBD2. The germline CDR1 and CDR2 sequences are SGHTA and FQGTGA. The CDR3 consists of 16 residues. V shed 5 bases, J shed 4 bases, and the junction held 13 bases outside the gene matches. The CDR3 bases are TGTGCCAGCAGCCTTTGGGACCGGGAGGGCCCTTACGAGCAGTACTTC. It specifies CASSLWDREGPYEQYF.

As concerns this clonotype: At one boundary the junction diverges from the germline segment, which might be a read error. The chain joins TRBV24-1 to TRBJ2-2; TRBD2 is a possible D gene (6 bases). This CDR3 comprises 12 residues. CDR1 and CDR2 (germline): KGHDR, SFDVKD. CDR3 nucleotides: TGTGCCACCAGTGTGTTCAACCGGGAGCTGTTATTT. Translation gives CATSVFNRELLF.

V usage is TRBV9 and J usage is TRBJ2-6; TRBD1 matches at 7 bases. The trim removed 4 bases at V and 0 bases at J, leaving 4 bases unmatched. Germline V gives CDR1 SGDLS, CDR2 YYNGEE. The CDR3 spans 16 residues. DNA of the CDR3: TGTGCCAGCAGCCAAGGGACAGCCTCTGGGGCCAACGTCCTGACTTTC. Translated: CASSQGTASGANVLTF.

This clonotype was seen a handful of times. The V call is TRBV10-3, the J call TRBJ2-5; no definite D call. V lost 1 base, J lost 3 bases, and 3 bases lay in between. The CDR3 is made up of 12 amino acids. CDR1 is ENHRY, CDR2 SYGVKD, per germline. This chain's CDR3 is CAISELEETQYF. DNA for the CDR3: TGTGCCATCAGTGAGTTGGAAGAGACCCAGTACTTC.

This chain joins TRBV6-6 and TRBJ1-6; 9 positions match TRBD1. Unmatched junction bases numbered 8, after V lost 7 bases and J lost 10 bases. Germline CDR1 is MNHNY and CDR2 is SVGAGI (reference sequence). The CDR3 loop spans 14 amino acids. The CDR3 here is CASTHGDRDSPLHF. The CDR3 DNA sequence: TGTGCCAGCACCCACGGGGACAGGGACTCACCCCTCCACTTT.

This clonotype was counted at least ten times. V is TRBV29-1 and J is TRBJ2-5; weak D call: TRBD2 (6 bases). CDR3 length: 14 residues. Trimming stripped 3 bases from V and 4 bases from J, with 15 bases between. Per the germline V gene, CDR1 is SQVTM and CDR2 is ANQGSEA. The CDR3 DNA follows: TGCAGCGTTGACCTCGGGGGACGGGCAGAGACCCAGTACTTC. Amino acid sequence: CSVDLGGRAETQYF.

The CDR3 region is CSAYNTGETQYF. The DNA of the CDR3 is TGCAGTGCTTATAATACAGGAGAGACCCAGTACTTC. The chain carries TRBV20-1 and TRBJ2-5, with D possibly TRBD1 on 5 matching bases. Germline V gives CDR1 DFQATT, CDR2 SNEGSKA (reference sequence). Deletions cut 5 bases from V and 4 bases from J, with 11 bases between. The length of the CDR3 is 12 residues.

This clonotype appeared a few times. The chain has TRBV6-1 and TRBJ1-1, with TRBD1 as a possible D gene (5 bases). V dropped 4 bases and J dropped 6 bases, with 15 bases sitting between them. Germline CDR1 MNHNS, CDR2 SASEGT. There are 14 residues in the CDR3. The CDR3 coding sequence is TGTGCCAGCAGTGCCGGGGACTTAAGCTCTGAAGCTTTCTTT. It codes for CASSAGDLSSEAFF.

The rearrangement links TRBV7-2 to TRBJ2-5; tentative D call: TRBD1 (6 bases). The CDR3 is 14 residues long. V was cut by 4 bases and J by 1 base, with 10 bases left in between. Germline lookup yields CDR1 SGHTA and CDR2 FQGNSA. The CDR3 loop reads CASSYREFQETQYF. As DNA, the CDR3 is TGTGCCAGCAGCTACAGGGAATTCCAAGAGACCCAGTACTTC.

The table lists this clonotype with a few counts. The genes are TRBV7-3 and TRBJ2-2; unclear D gene. Trimming left V 3 bases short and J 3 bases short, with 8 bases between. This CDR3 comprises 14 residues. Germline lookup yields CDR1 SGHTA and CDR2 FQGTGA. In nucleotides, the CDR3 is TGTGCCAGCAGCTTGTGGCATGACACCGGGGAGCTGTTTTTT. Its translation: CASSLWHDTGELFF. The variable domain in full, completed from reference TRBV7-3 and TRBJ2-2, reads GAGVSQTPSNKVTEKGKYVELRCDPISGHTALYWYRQSLGQGPEFLIYFQGTGAADDSGLPNDRFFAVRPEGSVSTLKIQRTERGDSAVYLCASSLWHDTGELFFGEGSRLTVL.

This clonotype was observed at least ten times. The chain is built from TRBV15 and TRBJ2-7; TRBD2 matches 8 bases. The CDR3 consists of 15 residues. The J segment lost 5 bases and the V segment lost 5 bases, leaving 11 bases of the junction unmatched. CDR1 and CDR2 (germline): LNHNV, YYDKDF (reference sequence). CDR3 DNA sequence: TGTGCCACCAGCCCCACAGCGGGAGACGTCCACGAGCAGTACTTC. It is translated as CATSPTAGDVHEQYF.

The chain employs TRBV5-5 and TRBJ2-5; TRBD1 agrees at 8 bases. Germline V gives CDR1 SGHKS, CDR2 YYEKEE (reference sequence). The J segment lost 2 bases and the V segment lost 8 bases, leaving 11 bases of the junction unmatched. This CDR3 is built from 15 residues. CDR3 sequence (DNA): TGTGCCAGTAGTCTGGATCGGACAGGGCAAGAGACCCAGTACTTC. It codes for CASSLDRTGQETQYF.

This clonotype was seen a handful of times. The V call is TRBV2, the J call TRBJ2-7; 10 nucleotides agree with TRBD1. Germline V gene data show CDR1 as SNHLY and CDR2 as FYNNEI. Trimming removed 4 bases from V and 6 bases from J; junction bases left unmatched: 6. CDR3 length: 14 amino acids. The CDR3 loop reads CASSADRGNFEQYF. CDR3 nucleotide sequence: TGTGCCAGCAGTGCGGACAGGGGGAATTTCGAGCAGTACTTC.

The sample holds a few counts of this clonotype. This chain links TRBV12-3 or TRBV12-4 with TRBJ2-7; D is possibly TRBD1 (6 bases). With 3 bases removed from V and 0 bases from J, the gap between germline ends came to 9 bases. The CDR3 covers 14 residues. The DNA of the CDR3 is TGTGCCAGCAGTTTCCAGGGGCCCTCCTACGAGCAGTACTTC. Translation: CASSFQGPSYEQYF.

As regards this clonotype: No conserved phenylalanine or tryptophan is present at the end of the CDR3, so a read error is the likely explanation. V gene TRBV7-9 combines with J gene TRBJ2-7, with D unclear. This CDR3 has 14 amino acids. CDR1 and CDR2 (germline): SEHNR, FQNEAQ (reference sequence). V was shortened by 4 bases and J by 2 bases, with 12 bases between the two germline ends. CDR3 sequence reads: CASSSPGQPYEQYL. CDR3 DNA: TGTGCCAGCAGCTCCCCGGGCCAGCCCTACGAGCAGTACCTC.

This clonotype was seen many times. The CDR3 nucleotides read TGTGCCAGCAGCTTGGGGCCTGAGGAAAAACTGTTTTTT. This sequence encodes CASSLGPEEKLFF. The chain combines TRBV5-6 with TRBJ1-4, with unresolved D. This CDR3 region has 13 residues. V lost 0 bases and J 8 bases, leaving 8 bases between the germline ends. Germline V lookup: CDR1 SGHDT, CDR2 YYEEEE.

This chain connects TRBV24-1 to TRBJ2-5; D is perhaps TRBD1 (7 bases). The J call may not be correct, given that the DNA end is closer to TRBJ2-1. Germline V gene lookup returns CDR1 KGHDR and CDR2 SFDVKD. This CDR3 spans 14 amino acids. The chain's CDR3 is CATSDPGGNNEQFF. The CDR3 region has the DNA TGTGCCACCAGTGACCCAGGGGGGAACAATGAGCAGTTCTTC.

The chain is built from TRBV2 and TRBJ2-7; 9 positions match TRBD1. CDR1 SNHLY and CDR2 FYNNEI come from the germline V gene. J gave up 2 bases and V 6 bases, and 11 bases lay outside the gene matches. CDR3 length: 16 residues. CDR3 in DNA: TGTGCCAGCAGCTCCCAATACCGGACAGGGGCCTACGAGCAGTACTTC. Residues: CASSSQYRTGAYEQYF.

Comments on this clonotype: One end of the junction does not line up with germline, which may come from a read error. The chain joins TRBV27 to TRBJ1-1; maybe TRBD1 (5 bases). CDR3 length: 15 residues. Germline V gives CDR1 MNHEY, CDR2 SMNVEV (reference sequence). This CDR3 is CASSRTRAGGTEAFF. DNA of the CDR3: TGCGCCAGCAGTAGGACCAGGGCGGGAGGCACTGAAGCTTTCTTT.